This TCR beta chain is from a study of a mutant IDH1 vaccine in newly diagnosed glioma. Study context: Patients' prior therapy spanned radiotherapy, temozolomide, or both; most underwent both. The study, taken as a whole, reports: It was about 93% of patients that developed vaccine-induced immune responses.

On this clone: Its antigen is currently unknown.

Indicated time point: week 5, during vaccination. Vaccine doses each comprised 300 ug of mutant IDH1 20-mer peptide, with topical imiquimod. Trimming pared 7 bases from V and 4 bases from J, leaving 9 bases between. Germline V gives CDR1 SGDLS, CDR2 YYNGEE. The CDR3 consists of 11 residues. Measured with immunoSEQ multiplex PCR; TCRdb has only the in-frame clones, and not every one. The sample yields about 28,000 clones, around 87% seen once. Sequenced here: peripheral blood mononuclear cells (PBMCs), sampled from a glioma patient whose treatment included an IDH1 peptide vaccine. The chain combines TRBV9 with TRBJ2-7; D is possibly TRBD1 (5 bases). The TCR was taken from a woman between 35 and 50 years old with glioma. Some clones in this sample may be carry-over from other donors' samples. CDR3 in amino acids: CASGQGYEQYF. CDR3 nucleotides: TGTGCCAGCGGGCAGGGTTACGAGCAGTACTTC.